Listed here are 27 T cell receptor beta chains from one sample, sequenced in a study of OX40 agonist ivuxolimab in advanced cancers. Sequencing used immunoSEQ multiplex PCR; TCRdb keeps in-frame clones, though not all of them. This sample yields tens of thousands of clones, of which nearly 80% are seen a single time; 9.5% to 15% belongs to the top ten. The sequences come from CD4+ or CD8+ T cells sorted from blood, collected in a trial of the OX40 agonist ivuxolimab. The source of these receptors is an adult with an advanced solid tumor such as melanoma, head and neck, liver or kidney cancer.

The J gene is TRBJ2-1, the V gene TRBV5-1; 10 bases map to TRBD2. This CDR3 is built from 19 residues. V was pared by 4 bases and J by 8 bases, with 21 bases of the junction left unmatched. Germline CDR1 SGHRS, CDR2 YFSETQ. The CDR3 region is CASSPRTGASGRNIHEQFF. Written as DNA, the CDR3 is TGCGCCAGCAGCCCGCGGACCGGAGCTAGCGGGAGAAATATTCATGAGCAGTTCTTC.

CDR3 loop: CASSLPGQGAYEQYF. Written as DNA, the CDR3 is TGTGCCAGCAGCTTACCGGGACAGGGCGCCTACGAGCAGTACTTC. The V and J genes are TRBV5-6 and TRBJ2-7; TRBD1 matches 9 bases. This CDR3 region has 15 residues. Germline V gives CDR1 SGHDT, CDR2 YYEEEE. The V and J ends lost 2 bases and 2 bases, in that order; junction bases with no gene match: 5. The whole variable domain, filled in from reference TRBV5-6 and TRBJ2-7, reads DAGVTQSPTHLIKTRGQQVTLRCSPKSGHDTVSWYQQALGQGPQFIFQYYEEEERQRGNFPDRFSGHQFPNYSSELNVNALLLGDSALYLCASSLPGQGAYEQYFGPGTRLTVT.

This clone came up a few times. The chain employs TRBV13 and TRBJ2-3, with 12 bases lining up with TRBD1. V lost 4 bases and J lost 7; bases outside the gene matches: 3. From germline, CDR1 is PRHDT and CDR2 FYEKMQ (reference sequence). The CDR3 has 14 amino acids. The CDR3 coding sequence is TGTGCCAGCAGCTCGGGACAGGGGGCGAATACGCAGTATTTT. It is translated as CASSSGQGANTQYF.

This clone appeared a few times. The chain employs TRBV29-1 and TRBJ1-1, with D perhaps TRBD1 (6 bases). CDR1 and CDR2 (germline): SQVTM, ANQGSEA. The CDR3 sequence is 14 residues long. V shed 1 base and J shed 3 bases, with 12 bases lying between them. Written as DNA, the CDR3 is TGCAGCGTTGAAGGGGCTACAGGGTACACTGAAGCTTTCTTT. This translates into CSVEGATGYTEAFF.

The chain couples TRBV7-3 to TRBJ2-2, with D unresolved. Germline values: CDR1 SGHTA, CDR2 FQGTGA. This CDR3 is 15 amino acids long. V lost 5 bases, J lost 2 bases, and 12 bases lay in between. This CDR3 is CASSPTQRNTGELFF. As DNA, the CDR3 is TGTGCCAGCAGCCCTACTCAACGTAACACCGGGGAGCTGTTTTTT.

This sequence joins TRBV6-5 and TRBJ1-4, with D unresolved. The CDR3 contains 14 residues. V was shortened by 6 bases and J by 8 bases, with 16 bases between the two germline ends. Per the germline V gene, CDR1 is MNHEY and CDR2 is SVGAGI. The CDR3 protein is CASRPRGSGEKLFF. CDR3 bases: TGTGCCAGCAGACCCCGGGGATCCGGCGAAAAACTGTTTTTT.

This clone has a single count. This chain connects TRBV2 to TRBJ1-2; no firm D call. The V gene lost 6 bases and the J gene lost 3 bases, with 8 bases spanning the gap. Germline CDR1 and CDR2: SNHLY and FYNNEI. This CDR3 has 12 amino acids. The CDR3 nucleotides read TGTGCCAGCAGCCCCCCCCACTATGGCTACACCTTC. The encoded protein is CASSPPHYGYTF.

This chain uses TRBV7-2 with TRBJ1-1, with D tentatively TRBD1 (5 bases). CDR1 and CDR2 (germline): SGHTA, FQGNSA. The V end lost 1 base, the J end lost 5 bases, and 14 bases lay between the germline ends. The CDR3 covers 15 residues. The CDR3 reads CASSLGGGVRTEAFF. DNA of the CDR3: TGTGCCAGCAGCTTAGGGGGCGGGGTCCGGACTGAAGCTTTCTTT.

CDR3 coding DNA: TGTGCCAGCAGCTTAGGGACATCGCGTGGCGGGGAGCTGTTTTTT. Protein product: CASSLGTSRGGELFF. The chain joins TRBV7-6 to TRBJ2-2, with TRBD1 as a possible D gene (5 bases). Germline assignment: CDR1 SGHVS and CDR2 FNYEAQ. This CDR3 comprises 15 residues. V lost 1 base and J 7 bases, leaving 13 bases between the germline ends.

The chain employs TRBV19 and TRBJ2-7, with 8 bases matching TRBD1. CDR3 length: 14 amino acids. After removal of 9 bases from V and 6 bases from J, the junction contained 13 bases not matched to a gene. Germline CDR1 reads LNHDA; CDR2 reads SQIVND (reference sequence). CDR3 amino acids: CASRQGSGNGEQYF. CDR3 sequence (DNA): TGTGCCAGCAGACAGGGGTCCGGGAACGGCGAGCAGTACTTC. Looking up the rest from reference TRBV19 and TRBJ2-7 gives the full variable domain: DGGITQSPKYLFRKEGQNVTLSCEQNLNHDAMYWYRQDPGQGLRLIYYSQIVNDFQKGDIAEGYSVSREKKESFPLTVTSAQKNPTAFYLCASRQGSGNGEQYFGPGTRLTVT.

On this clone itself: The same CDR3 is also encoded by other DNA sequences in this sample. The CDR3 reads CASSRYNEQFF. CDR3 sequence (DNA): TGTGCCAGCAGCAGGTACAATGAGCAGTTCTTC. This chain uses TRBV7-9 with TRBJ2-1; D not resolved. The CDR3 contains 11 residues. Germline V gene sequence: CDR1 SEHNR, CDR2 FQNEAQ (reference sequence). V lost 5 bases to trimming and J lost 4 bases, with 3 bases between them.

The chain couples TRBV6-5 to TRBJ2-7, with TRBD1 identical over 11 bases. CDR3 size: 14 residues. From germline, CDR1 is MNHEY and CDR2 SVGAGI. V lost 6 bases, J lost 7 bases, and 8 bases stayed unmatched. The CDR3 DNA sequence: TGTGCCAGCAGACCCGGGACAGGGGGGCGAGAGCAGTACTTC. It encodes CASRPGTGGREQYF.

This chain uses TRBV9 with TRBJ2-2; tentatively, D is TRBD1 or TRBD2 (5 bases each). The CDR3 is 14 residues long. The germline V gene has CDR1 SGDLS and CDR2 YYNGEE. The V and J ends lost 3 bases and 0 bases respectively, with 6 bases between them. The DNA of the CDR3 is TGTGCCAGCAGCGCGGGACCGAACACCGGGGAGCTGTTTTTT. It translates to CASSAGPNTGELFF. Filled out from reference TRBV9 and TRBJ2-2, the complete variable domain reads DSGVTQTPKHLITATGQRVTLRCSPRSGDLSVYWYQQSLDQGLQFLIQYYNGEERAKGNILERFSAQQFPDLHSELNLSSLELGDSALYFCASSAGPNTGELFFGEGSRLTVL.

The J gene is TRBJ1-1, the V gene TRBV14; D unclear. There are 13 residues in the CDR3. Trimming shortened V by 6 bases and J by 5 bases, and 13 bases separated the two germline ends. Germline CDR1 reads SGHDN; CDR2 reads FVKESK. CDR3 bases: TGTGCCAGCAGTCTGGCAGAATCAACTGAAGCTTTCTTT. It codes for CASSLAESTEAFF.

V usage is TRBV13 and J usage is TRBJ2-5; 7 bases are a match to TRBD1. Germline lookup yields CDR1 PRHDT and CDR2 FYEKMQ (reference sequence). The ends lost 5 bases at V and 2 bases at J; junction bases unmatched: 5. CDR3 length: 14 amino acids. CDR3 protein: CASSARTGQETQYF. The CDR3 DNA is TGTGCCAGCAGCGCGAGGACAGGACAAGAGACCCAGTACTTC.

The J gene is TRBJ2-7, the V gene TRBV6-5; 8 nucleotides align to TRBD1. There are 15 residues in the CDR3. V dropped 0 bases and J dropped 2; count of bases not matched to a gene: 3. CDR1 is MNHEY, CDR2 SVGAGI, per germline. Here the CDR3 reads CASSYSTGAPYEQYF. Written as DNA, the CDR3 is TGTGCCAGCAGTTACTCGACAGGGGCCCCCTACGAGCAGTACTTC.

This clone has only a few counts. The chain joins TRBV19 to TRBJ1-4; D is ambiguous. Germline CDR1 LNHDA, CDR2 SQIVND (reference sequence). The V end was cut by 2 bases, the J end by 6 bases, with 10 bases between. This CDR3 region has 14 residues. Here the CDR3 reads CASSISPSDEKLFF. Here the CDR3 DNA reads TGTGCCAGTAGTATATCCCCGTCGGATGAAAAACTGTTTTTT.

The V gene is TRBV20-1, the J gene TRBJ2-5; no reliable D call. Germline CDR1 and CDR2: DFQATT and SNEGSKA (reference sequence). Trimming took off 0 bases at V and 6 bases at J, with 5 bases between the two ends. This CDR3 is built from 11 residues. CDR3 loop: CSARDQQTQYF. CDR3 nucleotide sequence: TGCAGTGCTAGAGATCAGCAGACCCAGTACTTC.

The chain has TRBV6-5 and TRBJ2-7; D is unclear. Per germline, CDR1 MNHEY and CDR2 SVGAGI. The CDR3 covers 14 residues. With 0 bases removed from V and 3 bases from J, the gap between germline ends came to 9 bases. CDR3 region: CASSYSNRYYEQYF. The CDR3, as DNA: TGTGCCAGCAGTTACTCGAATAGATACTACGAGCAGTACTTC.

This chain joins TRBV4-1 and TRBJ2-7, with 10 bases fitting TRBD2. V was clipped by 4 bases and J by 2 bases; unmatched bases: 11. The CDR3 totals 17 residues. Germline lookup yields CDR1 MGHRA and CDR2 YSYEKL. The CDR3 reads CASSLAGGQHRPYEQYF. The CDR3 nucleotides are TGCGCCAGCAGCCTAGCGGGGGGACAGCACCGACCCTACGAGCAGTACTTC.

This clone was seen only once. The J gene is TRBJ2-7, the V gene TRBV28; D may be TRBD2 (5 bases). Trimming removed 6 bases from V and 2 bases from J, with 14 bases in between. The germline V gene has CDR1 MDHEN and CDR2 SYDVKM. CDR3 length equals 14 residues. For the CDR3, the DNA is TGTGCCAGCAGCCTATTCCGGGAACCCTACGAGCAGTACTTC. Translated, it gives CASSLFREPYEQYF.

V and J are TRBV28 and TRBJ1-1, with 8 positions matching TRBD1. CDR1 is MDHEN and CDR2 is SYDVKM in the germline V gene. CDR3 length equals 16 residues. V lost 6 bases and J lost 0; bases outside the gene matches: 9. CDR3: CASRVGTGRLNTEAFF. The CDR3 bases are TGTGCCAGCAGAGTCGGGACAGGTCGATTGAACACTGAAGCTTTCTTT.

The CDR3 reads CASGGEGRQQYF. CDR3 DNA: TGTGCCAGCGGCGGGGAGGGGAGGCAGCAGTACTTC. The gene calls are TRBV4-2 and TRBJ2-7; 7 bases align to TRBD2. This CDR3 has 12 residues. Per the germline V gene, CDR1 is LGHNA and CDR2 is YNFKEQ. Unmatched junction bases numbered 9, after V lost 8 bases and J lost 8 bases.

V is TRBV18 and J is TRBJ2-1, with TRBD1 identical over 10 bases. This CDR3 region has 15 residues. J lost 7 bases, V lost 4 bases, and 7 bases had no gene match. In germline, CDR1 is KGHSH, CDR2 LQKENI. The DNA for the CDR3 is TGTGCCAGCTCACTTCGACAGGGGGCGCGGAATGAGCAGTTCTTC. The encoded protein is CASSLRQGARNEQFF.

The rearrangement links TRBV7-2 to TRBJ2-1; no clear D. V was pared by 5 bases and J by 12 bases, with 14 bases between. Germline values: CDR1 SGHTA, CDR2 FQGNSA. The CDR3 is 12 residues long. CDR3 sequence: CASSLTTLGQFF. Written as DNA, the CDR3 is TGTGCCAGCAGCCTGACCACCCTCGGGCAGTTCTTC.

The chain carries TRBV19 and TRBJ2-5; tentatively, D is TRBD2 (8 bases). The CDR3 length is 14 residues. Germline values: CDR1 LNHDA, CDR2 SQIVND (reference sequence). V dropped 8 bases and J dropped 7 bases, with 20 bases sitting between them. Here the CDR3 reads CASQGGGRLGTQYF. The CDR3 nucleotides read TGTGCCAGTCAAGGGGGCGGGAGGTTGGGGACCCAGTACTTC. The full variable domain, completed using reference TRBV19 and TRBJ2-5, is DGGITQSPKYLFRKEGQNVTLSCEQNLNHDAMYWYRQDPGQGLRLIYYSQIVNDFQKGDIAEGYSVSREKKESFPLTVTSAQKNPTAFYLCASQGGGRLGTQYFGPGTRLLVL.

The sample holds a few counts of this clone. Here the CDR3 DNA reads TGTGCCAGCAGTGCCGATCAGCCCCAGCATTTT. Amino acids: CASSADQPQHF. The chain links TRBV2 to TRBJ1-5; unclear D gene. The germline gives CDR1 SNHLY, CDR2 FYNNEI. With 4 bases removed from V and 5 bases from J, the gap between germline ends came to 3 bases. The CDR3 has 11 residues.